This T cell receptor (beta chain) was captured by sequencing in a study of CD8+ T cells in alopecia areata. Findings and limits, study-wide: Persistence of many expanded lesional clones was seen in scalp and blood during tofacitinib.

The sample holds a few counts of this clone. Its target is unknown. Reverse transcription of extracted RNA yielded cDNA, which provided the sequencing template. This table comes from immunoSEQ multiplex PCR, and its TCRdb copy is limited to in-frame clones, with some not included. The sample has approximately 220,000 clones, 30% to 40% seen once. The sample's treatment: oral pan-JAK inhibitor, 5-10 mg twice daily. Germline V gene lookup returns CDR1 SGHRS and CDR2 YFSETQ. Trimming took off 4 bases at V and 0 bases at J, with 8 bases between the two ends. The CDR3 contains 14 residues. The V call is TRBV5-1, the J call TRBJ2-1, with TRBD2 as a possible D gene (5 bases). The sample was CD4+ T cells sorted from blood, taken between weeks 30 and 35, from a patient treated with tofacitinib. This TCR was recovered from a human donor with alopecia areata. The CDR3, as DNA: TGCGCCAGCAGCACACTAGGCTCCTACAATGAGCAGTTCTTC. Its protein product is CASSTLGSYNEQFF.